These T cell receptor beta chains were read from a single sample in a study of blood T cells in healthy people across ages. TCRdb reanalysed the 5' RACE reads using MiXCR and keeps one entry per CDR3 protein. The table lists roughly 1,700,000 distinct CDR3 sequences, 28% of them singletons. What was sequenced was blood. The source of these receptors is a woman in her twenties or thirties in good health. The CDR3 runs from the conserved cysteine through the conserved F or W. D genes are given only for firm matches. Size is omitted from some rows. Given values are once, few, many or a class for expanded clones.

DNA: TGCAGTGCTAGGAGACAGGACTCCTATGGCTACACCTTC
CDR3: CSARRQDSYGYTF
size: .
V: TRBV20-1
D: .
J: TRBJ1-2

DNA: TGTGCCAGCAGTCAACCGGGACAGGGTCATGGCTACACCTTC
CDR3: CASSQPGQGHGYTF
size: .
V: TRBV27
D: TRBD1
J: TRBJ1-2

DNA: TGTGCCACCAGCCGGCCTGGTCAGCGAGGAGAGACCCAGTACTTC
CDR3: CATSRPGQRGETQYF
size: .
V: TRBV15
D: .
J: TRBJ2-5

DNA: TGCGCCAGCAGTGAGACTAGCGCCGTCAAGACCCAGTACTTC
CDR3: CASSETSAVKTQYF
size: many
V: TRBV5-1
D: TRBD2
J: TRBJ2-5

DNA: TGTGCCAGCAGTTTTGGCCTAGCGGGTCCACAAGAGACCCAGTACTTC
CDR3: CASSFGLAGPQETQYF
size: many
V: TRBV12-3/TRBV12-4
D: TRBD2
J: TRBJ2-5

DNA: TGCGCCAGCAGTTTATCGGGGGGACGGCAGTTCTTC
CDR3: CASSLSGGRQFF
size: .
V: TRBV27
D: TRBD2
J: TRBJ2-1

DNA: TGTGCCAGCAGTCCCCGAGGACCACGGCGAGGGAACATTCAGTACTTC
CDR3: CASSPRGPRRGNIQYF
size: .
V: TRBV11-2
D: .
J: TRBJ2-4

DNA: TGTGCCAGCAGCGCCGGGACAGCCATGCATCAGCCCCAGCATTTT
CDR3: CASSAGTAMHQPQHF
size: .
V: TRBV9
D: TRBD1
J: TRBJ1-5

DNA: TGCGCCAGCAGCCACCGGGACATGCAAGAGACCCAGTACTTC
CDR3: CASSHRDMQETQYF
size: few
V: TRBV5-1
D: .
J: TRBJ2-5

DNA: TGTGCCAGCAGGGTAACAGGCGAGCAGTACTTC
CDR3: CASRVTGEQYF
size: .
V: TRBV28
D: .
J: TRBJ2-7

DNA: TGTGCCAGCGGGGCACCGGGGGGAACTAGCACAGATACGCAGTATTTT
CDR3: CASGAPGGTSTDTQYF
size: many
V: TRBV7-2
D: TRBD2
J: TRBJ2-3

DNA: TGCAGTGCTAGAGACCCGTCTCGGGGGGGGACAGGGGGCTTGGAGACCCAGTACTTC
CDR3: CSARDPSRGGTGGLETQYF
size: .
V: TRBV20-1
D: TRBD1
J: TRBJ2-5

DNA: TGTGCCAGCAGTTGCGAGCGGGCGATGGAGACCCAGTACTTC
CDR3: CASSCERAMETQYF
size: .
V: TRBV6-2/TRBV6-3
D: .
J: TRBJ2-5

DNA: TGTGCCAGCAGTTTGGCCTTGTACGCCGGGGAGCTGTTTTTT
CDR3: CASSLALYAGELFF
size: .
V: TRBV12-3/TRBV12-4
D: .
J: TRBJ2-2

DNA: TGTGCCAGCAGTCCCGCTGAATTCTATGGCTACACCTTC
CDR3: CASSPAEFYGYTF
size: few
V: TRBV12-3/TRBV12-4
D: .
J: TRBJ1-2

DNA: TGCGCCAGCATTCGACAGATGAACACTGAAGCTTTCTTT
CDR3: CASIRQMNTEAFF
size: few
V: TRBV10-2
D: .
J: TRBJ1-1

DNA: TGTGCCAGCAGGGCAACTAGCGGGGCGACAGATACGCAGTATTTT
CDR3: CASRATSGATDTQYF
size: .
V: TRBV13
D: TRBD2
J: TRBJ2-3

DNA: TGTGCCAGCAGCGGAATAGCGGGAGTTAATGAGCAGTTCTTC
CDR3: CASSGIAGVNEQFF
size: .
V: TRBV7-2
D: TRBD2
J: TRBJ2-1

DNA: TGTGCCATCAGTGAAGGTGTGACCCAGTACTTC
CDR3: CAISEGVTQYF
size: .
V: TRBV10-3
D: .
J: TRBJ2-5

DNA: TGCAGCGTTGAAGATCCGGGACAGGAATCCTACAATGAGCAGTTCTTC
CDR3: CSVEDPGQESYNEQFF
size: few
V: TRBV29-1
D: TRBD1
J: TRBJ2-1

DNA: TGTGCCAGCAGCTTAATGTCCAGGGGGCATACCGGGGAGCTGTTTTTT
CDR3: CASSLMSRGHTGELFF
size: .
V: TRBV7-2
D: TRBD1
J: TRBJ2-2

DNA: TGTGCCAGCAGTGCTTGGGACAGGAGCACAGATACGCAGTATTTT
CDR3: CASSAWDRSTDTQYF
size: .
V: TRBV25-1
D: TRBD1
J: TRBJ2-3

DNA: TGTGCCAGCAGTCGTAGCGGGAGCTTGACAGATACGCAGTATTTT
CDR3: CASSRSGSLTDTQYF
size: many
V: TRBV7-2
D: TRBD2
J: TRBJ2-3

DNA: TGCGCCGGCAGCCAGGGACATCTTGAGACCCAGTACTTC
CDR3: CAGSQGHLETQYF
size: few
V: TRBV5-1
D: .
J: TRBJ2-5

DNA: TGTGCCAGCAGCCAAACTAGCTCCTACAATGAGCAGTTCTTC
CDR3: CASSQTSSYNEQFF
size: few
V: TRBV14
D: .
J: TRBJ2-1

DNA: TGTGCCAGCAGCTTGCAAGTAAGGCGGGACAGCACCGGGGAGCTGTTTTTT
CDR3: CASSLQVRRDSTGELFF
size: few
V: TRBV5-5
D: .
J: TRBJ2-2

DNA: TGTGCCAGCAGTTTTGACAGGGGCCTGATTCAGTACTTC
CDR3: CASSFDRGLIQYF
size: .
V: TRBV12-3/TRBV12-4
D: TRBD1
J: TRBJ2-4

DNA: TGTGCCAGCAGTTTTTCGGGGACAGGGTGGCGGAATGAGCAGTTCTTC
CDR3: CASSFSGTGWRNEQFF
size: few
V: TRBV12-3/TRBV12-4
D: TRBD1
J: TRBJ2-1

DNA: TGTGCCAGCAGGTTATCGGCCGGCGGGGAGACCCAGTACTTC
CDR3: CASRLSAGGETQYF
size: .
V: TRBV7-9
D: .
J: TRBJ2-5

DNA: TGTGCCAGTAGCTTGAGAGCGGGAGCCGGCTACAATGAGCAGTTCTTC
CDR3: CASSLRAGAGYNEQFF
size: .
V: TRBV7-2
D: TRBD2
J: TRBJ2-1

DNA: TGCGCCAGCAGCACACCGACAGGGCTGTCCTACAATGAGCAGTTCTTC
CDR3: CASSTPTGLSYNEQFF
size: few
V: TRBV5-1
D: TRBD1
J: TRBJ2-1

DNA: TGCGCCAGCAGCTCTCCGGGACAGGGGGCGGCTAAGGATACGCAGTATTTT
CDR3: CASSSPGQGAAKDTQYF
size: .
V: TRBV5-1
D: TRBD1
J: TRBJ2-3

DNA: TGTGCCAGCAGCTTGATGCTAGCGGGAGTTAACGAGCAGTACTTC
CDR3: CASSLMLAGVNEQYF
size: .
V: TRBV7-2
D: TRBD2
J: TRBJ2-7

DNA: TGCGCCAGCAGCCCCGGACTAGCGGCCTTCTCCTACAATGAGCAGTTCTTC
CDR3: CASSPGLAAFSYNEQFF
size: few
V: TRBV5-1
D: TRBD2
J: TRBJ2-1

DNA: TGTGCCATCACATTTAGCGGGAGAGGGGAGACCCAGTACTTC
CDR3: CAITFSGRGETQYF
size: few
V: TRBV7-8
D: TRBD2
J: TRBJ2-5

DNA: TGTGCCAGCAGCACGGACAGGAGCAGCACAGATACGCAGTATTTT
CDR3: CASSTDRSSTDTQYF
size: .
V: TRBV7-9
D: TRBD1
J: TRBJ2-3

DNA: TGTGCCAGCAGCTTAGCGCAGGGGAGGGATACGCAGTATTTT
CDR3: CASSLAQGRDTQYF
size: many
V: TRBV5-1
D: .
J: TRBJ2-3

DNA: TGTGCCAGCAGCTTAGCCGTAGGAGGGCTGGCTAATGAAAAACTGTTTTTT
CDR3: CASSLAVGGLANEKLFF
size: .
V: TRBV7-6
D: .
J: TRBJ1-4

DNA: TGCAGTGCCCAGACAGGGGGCGGAGGGAAAGAGACCCAGTACTTC
CDR3: CSAQTGGGGKETQYF
size: .
V: TRBV20-1
D: TRBD1
J: TRBJ2-5

DNA: TGCGCCAGCAGCTTGACCGGACCGCGTAATGAAAAACTGTTTTTT
CDR3: CASSLTGPRNEKLFF
size: .
V: TRBV5-1
D: .
J: TRBJ1-4

DNA: TGTGCCACCAGTGGCCCTAAGGGGGTCGAGCAGTACTTC
CDR3: CATSGPKGVEQYF
size: few
V: TRBV24-1
D: .
J: TRBJ2-7

DNA: TGTGCCAGCAGTTACTCGATCGGGGCGGGAGGGCCCGAACGTTCATTCAATGATCAGTTCTTC
CDR3: CASSYSIGAGGPERSFNDQFF
size: few
V: TRBV6-5
D: TRBD2
J: TRBJ2-1

DNA: TGCGCCAGCAGCTTCTTGGCGTTCGATTCTTTGATTCCTTCCTACAATGAGCAGTTCTTC
CDR3: CASSFLAFDSLIPSYNEQFF
size: .
V: TRBV5-1
D: .
J: TRBJ2-1